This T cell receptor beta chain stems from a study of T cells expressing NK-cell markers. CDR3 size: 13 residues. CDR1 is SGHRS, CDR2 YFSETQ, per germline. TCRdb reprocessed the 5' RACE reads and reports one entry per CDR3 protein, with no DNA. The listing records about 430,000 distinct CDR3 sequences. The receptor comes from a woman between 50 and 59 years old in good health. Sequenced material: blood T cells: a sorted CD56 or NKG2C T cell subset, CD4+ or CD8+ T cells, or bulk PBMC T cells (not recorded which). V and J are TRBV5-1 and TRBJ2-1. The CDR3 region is CASSSSLIDEQFF.